This entry concerns a single TCR beta chain. The sample originates from a study of cytomegalovirus exposure and HLA in healthy donors. 13 Jbeta primers and 60 Vbeta primers were used for the PCR. Method: immunoSEQ multiplex PCR; TCRdb's copy keeps in-frame clones and lacks some. The sample yields fewer than 130,000 clones, of which the top ten take up about 0.59%. Healthy individuals who donated bone marrow served as the donors. Germline CDR1 LNHNV, CDR2 YYDKDF (reference sequence). The V and J ends lost 9 bases and 6 bases respectively, with 15 bases between them. The CDR3 totals 13 residues. The specimen sequenced was PBMCs. The chain couples TRBV15 to TRBJ1-5, with a tentative D call TRBD1 (6 bases). This TCR came from a man aged 45-65 years in good health and CMV-seronegative. CDR3 DNA: TGTGCCACTACCGACAGGACGAGTCAGCCCCAGCATTTT. Translated, it gives CATTDRTSQPQHF.